The subject of this entry is one T cell receptor (beta chain). Its antigen is still unknown. Other DNA sequences in the same sample also yield this CDR3. This sample was taken from a study of cytomegalovirus exposure and HLA in healthy donors. Study outcomes and limitations: Most TCR sequences were rare, but some public TCRs occurred in many donors. Cytomegalovirus-associated TCR beta chains were listed, numbering under 200. Rates of TCR association differed by HLA locus in a later analysis, with DRB1 highest and HLA-C lowest. As a later analysis showed, a missense DCLRE1C variant was linked to trimming of TCR beta V- and J-genes.

PCR used 60 Vbeta primers and 13 Jbeta primers. Produced via immunoSEQ multiplex PCR; TCRdb's table is partial and in-frame only. The repertoire includes about 250,000 clones, approximately 70% of them detected once, and under 3% sits in the top ten. The junction had 3 bases not matched to a gene; V was cut back by 6 bases and J by 2 bases. Germline CDR1 is MNHEY and CDR2 is SMNVEV (reference sequence). The CDR3 is 13 residues long. The sample was PBMCs. This TCR was sampled from a female donor in good health and CMV-seronegative. The chain uses TRBV27 and TRBJ2-7, with 8 positions matching TRBD2. The CDR3: CASSLSGAYEQYF. The CDR3 nucleotides read TGTGCCAGCAGCCTTAGCGGGGCCTACGAGCAGTACTTC.